This T cell receptor beta chain was identified during a study of blood T cell repertoires in COVID-19. On the study more broadly: Sites across the United States, Italy and Spain contributed samples from acute and convalescent COVID-19. From T cells, B-cell-depleted T cells, or PBMCs came the material, which was cDNA or gDNA.

The CDR3 spans 16 residues. Unmatched junction bases numbered 15, after V lost 5 bases and J lost 5 bases. From germline, CDR1 is LNHDA and CDR2 SQIVND (reference sequence). This clone was found a few times. The authors' processing: For nucleated cells, counts were estimated from reference gene primer amplification. Method: immunoSEQ multiplex PCR; TCRdb's copy keeps in-frame clones and lacks some. V and J calls and clone size come straight from that table; D and trimming were deduced from the DNA. The sample has nearly 95,000 clones, approximately 80% seen once. The V gene is TRBV19, the J gene TRBJ2-7; TRBD2 aligns across 7 bases. This receptor was taken from a human donor in a cohort sampled during active COVID-19. The specimen was peripheral blood. The CDR3 coding sequence is TGTGCCAGTAGTCTGTACAGCGGGAAAGCGAACGACGAGCAGTACTTC. It codes for CASSLYSGKANDEQYF.